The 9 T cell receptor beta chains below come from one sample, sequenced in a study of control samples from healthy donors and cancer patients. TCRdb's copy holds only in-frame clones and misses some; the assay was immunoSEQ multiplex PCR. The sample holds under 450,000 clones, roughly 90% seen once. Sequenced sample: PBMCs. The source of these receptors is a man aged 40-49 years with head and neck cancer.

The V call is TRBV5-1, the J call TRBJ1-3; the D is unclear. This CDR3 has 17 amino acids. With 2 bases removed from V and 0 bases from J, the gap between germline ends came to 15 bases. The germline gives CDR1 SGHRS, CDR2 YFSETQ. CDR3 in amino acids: CASSLYAGTSSGNTIYF. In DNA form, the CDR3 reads TGCGCCAGCAGCTTATATGCAGGCACTTCCTCTGGAAACACCATATATTTT.

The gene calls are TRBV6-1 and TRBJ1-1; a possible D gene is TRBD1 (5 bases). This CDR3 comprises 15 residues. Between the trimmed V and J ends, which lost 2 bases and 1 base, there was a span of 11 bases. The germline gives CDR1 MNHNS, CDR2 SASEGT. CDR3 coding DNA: TGTGCCAGCAGTGAATGGGGCGGCCCGAACACTGAAGCTTTCTTT. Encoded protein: CASSEWGGPNTEAFF.

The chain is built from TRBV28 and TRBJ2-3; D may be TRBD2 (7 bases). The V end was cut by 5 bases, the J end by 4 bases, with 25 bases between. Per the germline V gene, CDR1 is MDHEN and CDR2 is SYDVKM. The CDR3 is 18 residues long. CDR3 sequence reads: CASSNRDTGGTGPDTQYF. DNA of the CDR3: TGTGCCAGCAGTAACCGGGACACGGGGGGCACTGGGCCAGATACGCAGTATTTT. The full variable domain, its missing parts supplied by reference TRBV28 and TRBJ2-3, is DVKVTQSSRYLVKRTGEKVFLECVQDMDHENMFWYRQDPGLGLRLIYFSYDVKMKEKGDIPEGYSVSREKKERFSLILESASTNQTSMYLCASSNRDTGGTGPDTQYFGPGTRLTVL.

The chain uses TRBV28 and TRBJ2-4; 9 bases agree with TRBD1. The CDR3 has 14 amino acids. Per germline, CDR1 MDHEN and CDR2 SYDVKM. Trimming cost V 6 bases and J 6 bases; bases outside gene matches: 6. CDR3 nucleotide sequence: TGTGCCAGCAGACCCGGGACAGGGTTAAACATTCAGTACTTC. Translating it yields CASRPGTGLNIQYF.

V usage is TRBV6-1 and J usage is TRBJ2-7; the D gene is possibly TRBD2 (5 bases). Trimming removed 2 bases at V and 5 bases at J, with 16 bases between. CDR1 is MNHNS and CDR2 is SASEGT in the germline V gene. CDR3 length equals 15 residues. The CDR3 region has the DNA TGTGCCAGCAGTGAATCTACCGGGATACTCAACGAGCAGTACTTC. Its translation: CASSESTGILNEQYF.

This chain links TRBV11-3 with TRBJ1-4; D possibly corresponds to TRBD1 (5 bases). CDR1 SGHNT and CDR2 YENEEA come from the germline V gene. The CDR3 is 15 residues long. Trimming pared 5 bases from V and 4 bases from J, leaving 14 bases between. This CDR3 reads CASSPGTDDNEKLFF. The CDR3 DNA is TGTGCCAGCAGCCCAGGGACGGATGATAATGAAAAACTGTTTTTT. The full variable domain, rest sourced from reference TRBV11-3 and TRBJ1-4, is EAGVVQSPRYKIIEKKQPVAFWCNPISGHNTLYWYLQNLGQGPELLIRYENEEAVDDSQLPKDRFSAERLKGVDSTLKIQPAELGDSAVYLCASSPGTDDNEKLFFGSGTQLSVL.

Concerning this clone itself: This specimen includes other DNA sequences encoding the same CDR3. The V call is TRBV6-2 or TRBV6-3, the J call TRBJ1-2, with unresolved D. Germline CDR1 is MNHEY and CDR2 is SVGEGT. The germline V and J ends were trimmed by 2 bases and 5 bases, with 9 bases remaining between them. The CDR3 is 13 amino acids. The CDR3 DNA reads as TGTGCCAGCAGTTACGTGAAACTTTATGGCTACACCTTC. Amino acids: CASSYVKLYGYTF.

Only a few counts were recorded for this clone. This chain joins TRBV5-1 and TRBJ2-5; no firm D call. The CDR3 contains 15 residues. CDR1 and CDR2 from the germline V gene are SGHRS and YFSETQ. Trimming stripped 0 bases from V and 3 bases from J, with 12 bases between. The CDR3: CASSLAGHTEETQYF. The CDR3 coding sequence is TGCGCCAGCAGCTTGGCCGGGCACACCGAAGAGACCCAGTACTTC.

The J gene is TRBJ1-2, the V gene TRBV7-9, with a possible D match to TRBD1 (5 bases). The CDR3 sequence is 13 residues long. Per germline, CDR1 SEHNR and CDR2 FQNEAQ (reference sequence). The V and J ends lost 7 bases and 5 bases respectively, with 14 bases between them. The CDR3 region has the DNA TGTGCCAGCAACCATCTAGGGGATTATGGCTACACCTTC. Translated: CASNHLGDYGYTF.